Included here is one TCR beta chain sequence, with context. Its antigen target is currently unknown. No clone much larger than this one lies a single base away; base qualities are absent. The data stem from a study of shared clonotypes between healthy human individuals (dated by TCRdb to 2018 to 2021). For the study in its entirety: The cohort comprised two women and a few men aged 18 to 49 years. For each donor, three plates each were used for CD4 naive and CD4 memory, two plates were used for CD8 naive, and one plate was used for CD8 memory. Blood TCR repertoires of five healthy adults were deeply sequenced to estimate repertoire size and the extent of clonotype sharing between individuals. Libraries were prepared and TCR repertoires were sequenced by different laboratories using diverse techniques, in order to increase sequencing depth and limit assay-specific biases. Each donor's leukapheresis produced roughly between about 0.8 and 8.9 billion PBMCs.

After removal of 4 bases from V and 3 bases from J, the junction retains 6 bases not matched to a gene. Based on the germline V gene, the CDR1 and CDR2 sequences are SGHRS and YFSETQ. Taken from cysteine to phenylalanine, the CDR3 has 15 residues. Of the read, only the CDR3 DNA is kept; its 45 bases are in frame from base 1. What the authors observed across the whole study: Incomplete sequencing was indicated by rarefaction of sorted-subset datasets, despite the large sequencing depth. When a few donors were compared, the shared fraction of clonotypes was about 5.5% for naive CD4, less than 4% for naive CD8, 2.3% for memory CD4, and less than 0.5% for memory CD8. The small number of donors limited the genetic and exposure-history diversity represented. Pairwise subsampling led to the expectation that sequencing depth would affect the degree of clonotype sharing among donors. Clonotypes shared by all four sorted-subset donors showed higher generation probabilities than non-shared clonotypes. Naive subsets generally had larger estimated clonotype richness than memory subsets. Sampling was limited to blood, and TCR repertoires in tissue likely differ from TCR repertoires in blood.

Donors were healthy HIV-negative adults with no recently reported acute infections or vaccinations. Every donor was a Caucasian adult residing in Nashville, Tennessee, USA. Magnetic negative selection was used to enrich CD4+ T cells, after which naive cells were positively selected on CD45RA and the negative fraction became the memory subset. Blood was collected by leukapheresis, and PBMCs were isolated by Ficoll-Histopaque density gradient centrifugation and then cryopreserved in liquid nitrogen vapor phase. Analytical flow cytometry was used to check the purity and quantity of each magnetically sorted T cell population. Genomic DNA was isolated from every sorted fraction and measured by UV absorbance on a Nanodrop 2000c. Using the deep immunoSEQ assay, TCR CDR3 regions were amplified from genomic DNA by multiplex PCR. For each cell subset, the extracted genomic DNA was distributed evenly across all wells of several immunoSEQ 96-well plates, and each plate served as one replicate. For sorted subsets, approximately 200 ng of genomic DNA, equivalent to some 33,000 T cell genomes, went into each replicate PCR. Purified libraries were quantified with a Qubit 3.0 fluorometer, sized on a Bioanalyzer 2100, and re-quantified with the KAPA Library Quantification kit. Every immunoSEQ 96-well plate was sequenced on a separate single-read 150-cycle Illumina NextSeq 550 flow cell. In the authors' own workflow: Because the immunoSEQ output included only junctional sequences and no quality scores, the filtering could not be the same as the filtering used for full-length reads. To assign V/J genes and CDR3, sequences were annotated against IMGT germline references using PyIR, a Python wrapper for IgBLAST v1.9. Reads were removed for weak V/J assignments (E-value above 1e-6), missing CDR3, stop codons, out-of-frame junctions, or ambiguous translated residues. A V3J clonotype was defined by an identical inferred V gene, J gene, and CDR3 amino acid sequence. To compute the percentage overlap between repertoires, the number of shared unique clonotypes was divided by the size of the smaller repertoire. Three approaches were used to assess repertoire richness: RTK rarefaction, the Chao1 estimator, and Recon v2.1 estimates of unobserved clonotypes. For all TCRbeta clonotypes obtained by the gDNA method from a handful of donors, generation probabilities were computed with OLGA. TCRdb retrieved this table from immuneACCESS and kept in-frame rearrangements only. Not all clones are present; in checked studies, unresolved V genes account for under half, and no reason is known for the remainder. The V and J calls and clone size come from that table; D and trimming were worked out from the DNA. This sample comprises some 1,100,000 clones, approximately 80% of them detected only once. The ten largest account for 0.5% to 0.6% of the sample.

Sequencing was performed on memory CD4+ T cells from PBMCs. The cell subset or site label on this specimen signifies: CD45RA-negative fraction. This TCR was recovered from a man younger than 35 in good health. Some clones in this sample may be carry-over from other donors' samples. Recombination joined TRBV5-1 with TRBJ2-5, and 10 junctional nucleotides match TRBD1. The DNA reads as follows: TGCGCCAGCAGCGCGACAGGGGGCGCAGAAGAGACCCAGTACTTC. It encodes CASSATGGAEETQYF.